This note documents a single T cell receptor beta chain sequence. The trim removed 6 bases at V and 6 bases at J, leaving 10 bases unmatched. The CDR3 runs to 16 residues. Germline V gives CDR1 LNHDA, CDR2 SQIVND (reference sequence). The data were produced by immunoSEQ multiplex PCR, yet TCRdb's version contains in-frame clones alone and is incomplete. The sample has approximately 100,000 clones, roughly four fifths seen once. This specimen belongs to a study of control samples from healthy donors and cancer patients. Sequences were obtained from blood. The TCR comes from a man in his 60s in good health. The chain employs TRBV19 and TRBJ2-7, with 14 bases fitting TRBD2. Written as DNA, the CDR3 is TGTGCCAGTAGCACCGCGTTCGGACTAGCGGGGGGCGAGCAGTACTTC. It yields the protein CASSTAFGLAGGEQYF.